This TCR beta chain was observed in a study of cytomegalovirus exposure and HLA in healthy donors. Notes on the study in general: Later analysis suggested most CMV-associated TCR beta chains were HLA-restricted. HLA-A and HLA-B allele assignments for most subjects were reportedly predicted accurately using TCR beta sequences. In a later analysis, productive TCRs from donors in an Asian-associated ancestry cluster reportedly carried fewer N-insertions than the cohort mean.

The PCR had 60 Vbeta and 13 Jbeta primers. Profiled with immunoSEQ multiplex PCR; TCRdb holds only in-frame clones, not every one. Of 160,000 or so clones in the sample, around four fifths were seen once. Remarks on this clone: No antigen is known for it.

The CDR3 has 14 residues. CDR1 is MDHEN, CDR2 SYDVKM, per germline. The donors were healthy bone marrow donors. Sequenced input: PBMCs. The origin of this receptor is a man aged 25 to 40 in good health and CMV-seronegative. The V call is TRBV28, the J call TRBJ2-5, with D perhaps matching TRBD2 (5 bases). The tail of the sequence fits TRBJ2-7 better, so the J call may be wrong. The CDR3 DNA reads as TGTGCCAGCAGTTTATCTGGCGGGTACTACGAGCAGTACTTC. Translation gives CASSLSGGYYEQYF.